A selection of T cell receptor beta chains follows, all from one sample in a study of T-cell reconstitution after alpha-beta-depleted transplantation in children. TCRdb called the PCR reads again in MiXCR, with one record for every CDR3 protein. This sample carries 240,000 or so distinct CDR3 sequences, more than 10% of them seen once, and the ten largest clones take over 2.5%. The input for sequencing was PBMCs from the stem cell graft donor, taken from the stem cell graft. The receptors shown here come from a human donor who donated a stem cell graft to a child with acute lymphoblastic leukemia. The CDR3 runs from the conserved cysteine through the conserved F or W. The D gene is left open where the match is weak. Clone size is shown for a subset of rows, as once, few, many or a class of expanded clone.

j_call clone_size v_call d_call cdr3_nt cdr3_aa
TRBJ1-5 NA TRBV6-6 NA TGTGCCAGCAGACCTCCGGATCAGCCCCAGCATTTT CASRPPDQPQHF
TRBJ1-1 many TRBV12-3/TRBV12-4 NA TGTGCCAGCTCTCCCCGGGGCAGGGTCTCCCCTGAAGCTTTCTTT CASSPRGRVSPEAFF
TRBJ1-1 NA TRBV20-1 TRBD1 TGCAGTGCTACTTCCGGGACAGGGTACACTGAAGCTTTCTTT CSATSGTGYTEAFF
TRBJ2-1 many TRBV5-1 TRBD2 TGCGCCAGCAGCTTGGATTCGACTAGCGGGAGGGCCAATAGTGGTAATGAGCAGTTCTTC CASSLDSTSGRANSGNEQFF
TRBJ2-1 many TRBV29-1 TRBD1 TGCAGCGTTGAAGTGGAATGGACAGGGTACAATGAGCAGTTCTTC CSVEVEWTGYNEQFF
TRBJ2-7 NA TRBV21-1 NA TGTGCCAGCACCTCAGGAGGGGGCGAGCAGTACTTC CASTSGGGEQYF
TRBJ2-2 many TRBV19 NA TGTGCCAGTAGTCGGCAACCGAACACCGGGGAGCTGTTTTTT CASSRQPNTGELFF
TRBJ2-7 many TRBV20-1 NA TGCAGTGCTAGATTCCGAGTAAGAGAGCAGTACTTC CSARFRVREQYF
TRBJ2-4 many TRBV2 NA TGTGCCAGCAATTACCTCGGAGCCAAAAACATTCAGTACTTC CASNYLGAKNIQYF
TRBJ2-4 many TRBV5-8 NA TGTGCCAGCACCTTTAGAACCGGGGCGACCAAAAACATTCAGTACTTC CASTFRTGATKNIQYF
TRBJ2-3 many TRBV27 NA TGTGCCAGCAGTTTCGGACAGAATACAGATACGCAGTATTTT CASSFGQNTDTQYF
TRBJ2-4 many TRBV5-6 TRBD1 TGTGCCAGCAGCTTGGACAGGGGACAACTAGCCAAAAACATTCAGTACTTC CASSLDRGQLAKNIQYF
TRBJ2-2 many TRBV25-1 NA TGTGCCAGCAGTGAATTCCACCAGGGAGTGAACACCGGGGAGCTGTTTTTT CASSEFHQGVNTGELFF
TRBJ1-6 few TRBV6-2/TRBV6-3 NA TGTGCCAGCAGCCGAACGGACACCTCAGGCGCCCGACTTTCACCCCTCCACTTT CASSRTDTSGARLSPLHF
TRBJ2-2 once TRBV19 NA TGTGCCAGTAGTCGCTTTCCGGGGAGTACCAACACCGGGGAGCTGTTTTTT CASSRFPGSTNTGELFF
TRBJ1-5 many TRBV29-1 NA TGCAGCGTTGCGATGGGGACTTCCATCAATCAGCCCCAGCATTTT CSVAMGTSINQPQHF